The 29 T cell receptor beta chains listed next were all sequenced from one sample in a study of blood T cell repertoires in COVID-19 (dated by TCRdb to about 2020). Libraries were prepared through the immunoSEQ multiplex PCR assay. What TCRdb holds here is the immuneACCESS table cut down to in-frame rearrangements. Part of the clones is not present; checked against another copy, under half of the missing clones reflect an unresolved V gene, and the others are unexplained. Within this sample are about 180,000 clones, with about 83% of them counted one time only. The biggest ten clones account for 1.5% to 1.9% of the sample. The sample taken for sequencing was peripheral blood. These receptors came from a human donor in a cohort sampled during active COVID-19.

V and J are TRBV5-6 and TRBJ1-3; TRBD1 might be the D (5 bases). Germline V gene data show CDR1 as SGHDT and CDR2 as YYEEEE. This CDR3 comprises 16 residues. V was shortened by 1 base and J by 0 bases, with 11 bases between the two germline ends. The CDR3 nucleotides are TGTGCCAGCAGCTTGTGGGGGGTGTCCTCTGGAAACACCATATATTTT. This codes for CASSLWGVSSGNTIYF.

The V call is TRBV5-1, the J call TRBJ2-1; D is unresolved. Trimming took 0 bases from V and 6 from J, leaving 13 bases between them. Germline CDR1 is SGHRS and CDR2 is YFSETQ. CDR3 length equals 15 residues. The CDR3: CASSLDSYPSNEQFF. The CDR3 DNA sequence: TGCGCCAGCAGCTTGGACAGTTACCCATCCAATGAGCAGTTCTTC. The full variable domain, its missing parts supplied by reference TRBV5-1 and TRBJ2-1, is KAGVTQTPRYLIKTRGQQVTLSCSPISGHRSVSWYQQTPGQGLQFLFEYFSETQRNKGNFPGRFSGRQFSNSRSEMNVSTLELGDSALYLCASSLDSYPSNEQFFGPGTRLTVL.

The rearrangement links TRBV4-1 to TRBJ2-7; the match to TRBD2 covers 12 bases. The germline V gene encodes CDR1 MGHRA and CDR2 YSYEKL. V was clipped by 1 base and J by 7 bases; unmatched bases: 11. The CDR3 length is 17 residues. CDR3 region: CASSQALLAGGRGEQYF. As DNA, the CDR3 is TGCGCCAGCAGCCAAGCCCTTCTAGCGGGAGGGCGGGGTGAGCAGTACTTC.

The chain combines TRBV3-1 (or the pseudogene TRBV3-2) with TRBJ2-5; TRBD2 aligns across 7 bases. Germline assignment: CDR1 LGHDT and CDR2 YNNKEL (reference sequence). CDR3 length: 15 residues. V dropped 0 bases and J dropped 6; count of bases not matched to a gene: 7. The CDR3 is CASSQDLGGSQTQYF. The CDR3 DNA sequence: TGTGCCAGCAGCCAAGACCTCGGGGGGAGTCAGACCCAGTACTTC.

The chain employs TRBV27 and TRBJ1-5; tentatively, D is TRBD1 (5 bases). V was cut by 6 bases and J by 5 bases, with 23 bases left in between. The germline gives CDR1 MNHEY, CDR2 SMNVEV (reference sequence). This CDR3 is 17 amino acids long. The CDR3 spells CASRPLRDFWSDQPQHF. DNA for the CDR3: TGTGCCAGCAGACCCCTCCGGGACTTCTGGTCCGATCAGCCCCAGCATTTT.

The chain uses TRBV28 and TRBJ2-7; 12 bases map to TRBD2. Germline CDR1 and CDR2: MDHEN and SYDVKM. CDR3 length equals 15 residues. Trimming cost V 6 bases and J 1 base; bases outside gene matches: 4. CDR3 sequence: CASRGLAGGSYEQYF. The CDR3 region has the DNA TGTGCCAGCAGGGGACTAGCGGGTGGATCCTACGAGCAGTACTTC.

This chain uses TRBV4-2 with TRBJ1-5, with TRBD1 identical over 11 bases. CDR1 LGHNA and CDR2 YNFKEQ come from the germline V gene. CDR3 length: 20 amino acids. V dropped 4 bases and J dropped 7; count of bases not matched to a gene: 21. This CDR3 reads CASSLNSRTGGETRSQPQHF. DNA of the CDR3: TGTGCCAGCAGCCTCAACTCAAGGACAGGGGGCGAAACTCGGAGCCAGCCCCAGCATTTT.

CDR3 region: CASSVSVGGPNEKLFF. Here the CDR3 DNA reads TGTGCCAGCAGCGTTTCCGTCGGGGGGCCAAATGAAAAACTGTTTTTT. The chain combines TRBV9 with TRBJ1-4; D may be TRBD1 (6 bases). Germline lookup yields CDR1 SGDLS and CDR2 YYNGEE. The V end lost 2 bases, the J end lost 5 bases, and 16 bases lay between the germline ends. This CDR3 contains 16 residues.

The V call is TRBV6-5, the J call TRBJ1-6, with D perhaps TRBD1 (5 bases). V was trimmed by 7 bases and J by 10 bases, leaving 20 bases between them. CDR1 and CDR2 from the germline V gene are MNHEY and SVGAGI. This CDR3 has 15 residues. This CDR3 is CASIPLGTGGSPLHF. In nucleotides, the CDR3 is TGTGCCAGCATCCCGCTGGGGACTGGCGGGTCACCCCTCCACTTT.

The chain combines TRBV28 with TRBJ1-2; D might be TRBD1 (6 bases). This CDR3 has 12 residues. Germline V lookup: CDR1 MDHEN, CDR2 SYDVKM. The V gene lost 7 bases and the J gene lost 3 bases, with 9 bases spanning the gap. The CDR3 nucleotides are TGTGCCAGCACTGGACAGTACTATGGCTACACCTTC. Translation gives CASTGQYYGYTF.

V gene TRBV4-3 combines with J gene TRBJ2-7; 9 nucleotides match TRBD1. The CDR3 spans 16 residues. The ends lost 1 base at V and 2 bases at J; junction bases unmatched: 6. Germline assignment: CDR1 LGHNA and CDR2 YSLEER. Written as DNA, the CDR3 is TGCGCCAGCAGCCAAGGTCCGGGACAGGGTGCCTACGAGCAGTACTTC. This gives the protein CASSQGPGQGAYEQYF.

The J gene is TRBJ2-3, the V gene TRBV18; TRBD2 matches 8 bases. CDR1 is KGHSH and CDR2 is LQKENI in the germline V gene. This CDR3 has 15 residues. J was trimmed by 2 bases and V by 4 bases; bases with no gene match: 5. The CDR3 spells CASSLGRGTTDTQYF. CDR3 nucleotides: TGTGCCAGCTCACTCGGGAGGGGGACCACAGATACGCAGTATTTT. The complete variable domain, with remaining parts taken from reference TRBV18 and TRBJ2-3, reads NAGVMQNPRHLVRRRGQEARLRCSPMKGHSHVYWYRQLPEEGLKFMVYLQKENIIDESGMPKERFSAEFPKEGPSILRIQQVVRGDSAAYFCASSLGRGTTDTQYFGPGTRLTVL.

This chain links TRBV4-1 with TRBJ2-4; no clear D gene. This CDR3 has 13 residues. Germline CDR1 is MGHRA and CDR2 is YSYEKL. Trimming took off 0 bases at V and 4 bases at J, with 4 bases between the two ends. For the CDR3, the DNA is TGCGCCAGCAGCCAAGAGAGAAAAAACATTCAGTACTTC. Its protein product is CASSQERKNIQYF.

The chain employs TRBV5-6 and TRBJ2-3, with 8 bases lining up with TRBD2. Germline-derived CDR1 and CDR2 are SGHDT and YYEEEE. The CDR3 has 16 amino acids. V gave up 4 bases and J gave up 5 bases; unmatched junction bases: 12. The CDR3 protein is CASSPEPGGPRDTQYF. The DNA of the CDR3 is TGTGCCAGCAGCCCCGAACCGGGGGGGCCGAGAGATACGCAGTATTTT.

The V gene is TRBV2, the J gene TRBJ1-4, with 7 bases matching TRBD1. V gave up 8 bases and J gave up 7 bases; unmatched junction bases: 7. The V gene's germline CDR1 is SNHLY and CDR2 FYNNEI. The CDR3 sequence is 13 residues long. The CDR3 loop reads CASRRQGGEKLFF. DNA of the CDR3: TGTGCCAGCCGTCGACAGGGAGGTGAAAAACTGTTTTTT. Looking up the rest from reference TRBV2 and TRBJ1-4 gives the full variable domain: EPEVTQTPSHQVTQMGQEVILRCVPISNHLYFYWYRQILGQKVEFLVSFYNNEISEKSEIFDDQFSVERPDGSNFTLKIRSTKLEDSAMYFCASRRQGGEKLFFGSGTQLSVL.

The V call is TRBV4-3, the J call TRBJ1-2; D call uncertain. This CDR3 is built from 12 residues. V lost 1 base to trimming and J lost 7 bases, with 7 bases between them. CDR1 and CDR2 (germline): LGHNA, YSLEER. CDR3 nucleotide sequence: TGCGCCAGCAGCCAAGGAGGGTTTGGCTACACCTTC. Protein: CASSQGGFGYTF.

The chain links TRBV5-1 to TRBJ2-7; a possible D gene is TRBD2 (5 bases). CDR1 is SGHRS, CDR2 YFSETQ, per germline. V lost 0 bases and J 7 bases, leaving 14 bases between the germline ends. The CDR3 totals 14 residues. CDR3 amino acids: CASSLVSGSGEQYF. CDR3 DNA sequence: TGCGCCAGCAGCTTGGTGTCGGGGTCGGGGGAGCAGTACTTC.

CDR3 in DNA: TGTGCCAGCAGCGCAAGAGGACAGGGGTTTTATGGCTACACCTTC. This sequence encodes CASSARGQGFYGYTF. The V call is TRBV9, the J call TRBJ1-2, with 9 bases matching TRBD1. The V segment lost 3 bases and the J segment 5 bases; nucleotides outside the gene matches: 8. Germline CDR1 and CDR2: SGDLS and YYNGEE. The length of the CDR3 is 15 residues.

The table lists this clone with a few counts. The chain joins TRBV5-4 to TRBJ1-2; TRBD1 is a possible D gene (6 bases). CDR1 is SGHNT and CDR2 is YYREEE in the germline V gene (reference sequence). V was pared by 3 bases and J by 4 bases, with 13 bases between. The CDR3 has 14 amino acids. CDR3 nucleotide sequence: TGTGCCAGCAGCTCACCGGGACACATCTATGGCTACACCTTC. Translating it yields CASSSPGHIYGYTF.

V and J are TRBV28 and TRBJ2-5, with 7 positions matching TRBD2. After removal of 3 bases from V and 4 bases from J, the junction contained 5 bases not matched to a gene. The CDR3 extends over 14 amino acids. Germline-derived CDR1 and CDR2 are MDHEN and SYDVKM. CDR3 nucleotides: TGTGCCAGCAGTTTCGGGGGGTCGAGAGAGACCCAGTACTTC. Its protein is CASSFGGSRETQYF. Variable domain in full (rest from reference TRBV28 and TRBJ2-5): DVKVTQSSRYLVKRTGEKVFLECVQDMDHENMFWYRQDPGLGLRLIYFSYDVKMKEKGDIPEGYSVSREKKERFSLILESASTNQTSMYLCASSFGGSRETQYFGPGTRLLVL.

V and J are TRBV9 and TRBJ2-7; 11 bases map to TRBD2. CDR1 is SGDLS and CDR2 is YYNGEE in the germline V gene. The V and J ends lost 2 bases and 7 bases, in that order; junction bases with no gene match: 5. This CDR3 has 14 amino acids. In nucleotides, the CDR3 is TGTGCCAGCAGCGTCGGGACTAGCGGACGAGAGCAGTACTTC. This translates into CASSVGTSGREQYF.

This sequence joins TRBV19 and TRBJ2-7, with TRBD1 identical over 9 bases. V shed 5 bases, J shed 0 bases, and the junction held 5 bases outside the gene matches. CDR3 size: 15 residues. Germline lookup yields CDR1 LNHDA and CDR2 SQIVND (reference sequence). The CDR3 bases are TGTGCCAGTAGTCCGCGACAGGGGGACTCCTACGAGCAGTACTTC. Amino acids: CASSPRQGDSYEQYF. The whole variable domain, remainder taken from reference TRBV19 and TRBJ2-7, is DGGITQSPKYLFRKEGQNVTLSCEQNLNHDAMYWYRQDPGQGLRLIYYSQIVNDFQKGDIAEGYSVSREKKESFPLTVTSAQKNPTAFYLCASSPRQGDSYEQYFGPGTRLTVT.

The V call is TRBV7-3, the J call TRBJ2-6, with 10 bases identical to TRBD2. J gave up 4 bases and V 4 bases, and 4 bases lay outside the gene matches. In germline, CDR1 is SGHTA, CDR2 FQGTGA. This CDR3 is 16 amino acids long. CDR3 sequence reads: CASSSGLADGANVLTF. CDR3 sequence (DNA): TGTGCCAGCAGCTCCGGACTAGCGGACGGGGCCAACGTCCTGACTTTC.

This clone turned up a few times. This chain links TRBV2 with TRBJ1-1; D is possibly TRBD1 (6 bases). This CDR3 spans 14 amino acids. Between the trimmed V and J ends, which lost 4 bases and 2 bases, there was a span of 11 bases. Germline CDR1 reads SNHLY; CDR2 reads FYNNEI. CDR3 nucleotides: TGTGCCAGCAGTGGGGAGGGGGGAAACACTGAAGCTTTCTTT. It codes for CASSGEGGNTEAFF. The entire variable domain, with the rest obtained from reference TRBV2 and TRBJ1-1, is as follows: EPEVTQTPSHQVTQMGQEVILRCVPISNHLYFYWYRQILGQKVEFLVSFYNNEISEKSEIFDDQFSVERPDGSNFTLKIRSTKLEDSAMYFCASSGEGGNTEAFFGQGTRLTVV.

V gene TRBV5-1 combines with J gene TRBJ1-2; 10 bases are shared with TRBD1. Losses at the gene ends were 0 bases for V and 4 bases for J; bases not matched to a gene: 6. There are 16 residues in the CDR3. From germline, CDR1 is SGHRS and CDR2 YFSETQ. The CDR3, as DNA: TGCGCCAGCAGCTTGGGACAGGGGGCGTTCGGCTATGGCTACACCTTC. It codes for CASSLGQGAFGYGYTF.

This chain uses TRBV10-3 with TRBJ2-3; D perhaps matches TRBD2 (6 bases). Germline CDR1 reads ENHRY; CDR2 reads SYGVKD. With 7 bases removed from V and 3 bases from J, the gap between germline ends came to 14 bases. The CDR3 spans 14 residues. The CDR3 DNA is TGTGCCATCACTCCCGGGACTGGGACAGATACGCAGTATTTT. It translates to CAITPGTGTDTQYF.

The chain links TRBV19 to TRBJ1-1; D uncertain. The CDR3 covers 15 residues. The V end lost 7 bases, the J end lost 1 base, and 16 bases lay between the germline ends. Germline V lookup: CDR1 LNHDA, CDR2 SQIVND (reference sequence). CDR3 amino acids: CASTNRAGGNTEAFF. For the CDR3, the DNA is TGTGCCAGTACCAATCGCGCTGGTGGGAACACTGAAGCTTTCTTT.

Only a few counts were recorded for this clone. The chain joins TRBV9 to TRBJ1-1; 7 positions agree with TRBD1. In germline, CDR1 is SGDLS, CDR2 YYNGEE. J gave up 1 base and V 4 bases, and 4 bases lay outside the gene matches. This CDR3 is built from 14 residues. The CDR3 bases are TGTGCCAGCAGCCCGGGACAGCCGAACACTGAAGCTTTCTTT. It is translated as CASSPGQPNTEAFF.

V usage is TRBV4-2 and J usage is TRBJ1-4, with no clear D. The ends were cut back, 4 bases at V and 12 bases at J, with 15 bases in the middle. CDR3 length equals 13 residues. Germline V gene data show CDR1 as LGHNA and CDR2 as YNFKEQ. This CDR3 is CASSLSGVAELFF. CDR3 nucleotides: TGTGCCAGCAGCCTCTCCGGAGTGGCGGAACTGTTTTTT.